The clone carrying this TCR beta chain was counted only a few times. The antigen remains undetermined. The CDR3 runs 13 residues. Trimming shortened V by 7 bases and J by 0 bases, and 9 bases separated the two germline ends. From germline, CDR1 is MDHEN and CDR2 SYDVKM. From the 5' RACE reads, TCRdb called clonotypes with MiXCR, one entry per CDR3 protein. The sample includes approximately 620,000 distinct CDR3 sequences, roughly 8% seen only once; the top ten take 0.98%. This entry comes from a study of identical twins. The study's findings and limits: Researchers reported excess low generation probability among twin-shared out-of-frame alpha sequences.

The data also belong to a second study, concerning yellow fever vaccine responses in identical twins.

This receptor was obtained from a woman between 18 and 29 years old in good health. Sequencing used PBMCs. The rearrangement links TRBV28 to TRBJ1-1; D call uncertain. In DNA, the CDR3 is TGTGCCAGCAACGGAGGTGTGAACACTGAAGCTTTCTTT. It encodes CASNGGVNTEAFF.